This T cell receptor beta chain was obtained from a study of cytomegalovirus exposure and HLA in healthy donors (dated by TCRdb to 2016 to 2017). Some background on the complete study: An earlier analysis of roughly 500 of the donors reported approximately 260 Gb of sequence data and 95 million to 120 million unique TCR beta sequences obtained from roughly 170 million T cells. HLA typing covered class I and class II loci at four-digit resolution. A separate validation cohort of about 110 different subjects was used in addition to the roughly 670-subject first cohort. Several DR-DQ haplotypes were handled as single units for association and clustering because linkage in the cohort was strong. A later analysis re-examined previously published TCR beta repertoires from just over 650 donors and added high-resolution HLA genotyping to investigate patterns of TCR occurrence. A later genetic analysis used genome-wide SNP genotypes for about 60% of the 666 donors, treating that subset as a discovery cohort. Typing coverage differed by locus: A, B, C, DRB1 and DQB1 were typed in roughly 620-640 donors, DQA1 in 522, DPA1 in 600 to 610, and DPB1 in 400 to 480. An earlier analysis of several hundred of the donors applied high-throughput TCR beta sequencing to assess whether each TCR beta V gene segment acted as functional or pseudogenic. To predict cytomegalovirus infection status, the study combined high-throughput TCR immunosequencing, statistical association of individual TCRs with disease status, and machine learning. Of the roughly 400 genotyped donors, about 80% fell in the genetic ancestry cluster associated with self-reported Caucasian donors. Alongside the repertoire data, information on donor age, sex, ethnicity and CMV serostatus was compiled. All discovery cohort repertoires had been generated using a single sequencing platform. An early release covering approximately 600 HLA-typed donors comprised about 320 gigabases of sequencing data and tens of millions of unique TCR sequences. The study aimed to test whether cataloging public T cell receptors could reveal signatures of past pathogen exposure. Using immunosequencing, the study profiled T cell repertoires from 500 to 800 subjects and related those repertoires to cytomegalovirus serostatus. Across approximately 420 genotyped donors of the cohort, an average of roughly 250,000 unique TCR beta nucleotide sequences per donor were sequenced, and 15% to 20% of those sequences were non-productive. The later analysis used no new phenotypic data to find candidate immune exposures, relying instead on TCR beta sequences and their occurrence across donors. Summary of the overall study and its limitations: In vitro tests confirmed that a few of the cytomegalovirus-associated TCR beta chains recognize cytomegalovirus antigens. Roughly uniform sequencing depth across donors was assumed in presence/absence analyses, although this assumption may not hold. Because some donors lacked HLA typing at each locus, the association tests relied only on the typed subset. A later analysis found that HLA-associated TCR beta chains were more clonally expanded and had lower generation probabilities than equally common non-associated chains. About 15 rarely observed V segments, including chromosome 9 orphons, were excluded from the earlier analysis of some 590 of the donors because counts were too low. In a later analysis, TCR association rates were found to vary across HLA loci, with the most associated TCRs seen for DRB1 alleles and the fewest for HLA-C alleles. In an earlier analysis of 587 of the donors, most TCR beta V segments appeared in productive rearrangements about 90% or about 30% of the time, broadly matching IMGT annotations. In the study, roughly 160 TCR beta chains were listed as associated with cytomegalovirus. It was suggested by the authors that the approach could potentially be generalized to other disease states and immunological phenotypes. Compared with the approximately 720-donor mean, donors in an Asian-associated ancestry cluster had fewer N-insertions in productive TCRs, according to a later genetic analysis. A later genetic analysis associated a missense DCLRE1C variant with V-gene and J-gene trimming of TCR beta chains, and an independent cohort replicated the association. Across donors, most TCR sequences were observed very rarely, whereas some public TCRs were present in many individuals. A cluster of highly shared sequence variants was judged likely to represent a technical artifact of the sequencing pipeline. Some IMGT-functional V segments, including TRBV6-2 and TRBV6-3, could not be distinguished by the 87-base-pair reads and were therefore excluded. When HLA alleles, especially DR and DQ, strongly co-occurred, TCR associations were difficult to assign to individual alleles. Correlated functional status among segregating V segments might reflect linkage disequilibrium, but an unknown experimental factor could not be ruled out. A further reported finding was that TCR beta sequences accurately predicted the HLA-A and HLA-B alleles for most subjects in the first cohort. This cohort had only TCR beta chains sequenced, and the lack of alpha or paired-chain data limited which features could be detected. According to a later analysis, parvovirus B19, influenza, CMV and Epstein-Barr virus appeared linked to several top co-occurrence clusters. The classifier was reported to diagnose cytomegalovirus status with high specificity and sensitivity in both the original and validation cohorts. A later analysis associated about 17,000 TCR beta sequences with specific HLA alleles at a false discovery rate of 0.05. A later analysis found that most CMV-associated TCR beta chains appeared HLA-restricted, with HLA associations seemingly driven largely by CMV exposure. For the cohort, immune exposure information was limited to CMV serostatus.

Library creation used the immunoSEQ multiplex PCR assay. A mixture of 60 forward primers for TCR Vbeta segments and 13 reverse primers for TCR Jbeta segments was used in the multiplex PCR. Amplification of the CDR3 region of rearranged TCR beta genes was performed with a multiplex PCR assay on genomic DNA. The Illumina HiSeq System was used to sequence the amplified TCR beta libraries as 87-base-pair reads. In the source study's methods: A later analysis tallied 75 million to 95 million unique TCR beta chains across the 600 to 700 repertoires, and roughly 11 million of those chains were shared by two or more donors. Raw reads were error-corrected and collapsed into unique sequences by a nearest-neighbor algorithm in which closely related sequences were merged to remove PCR and sequencing errors. V, D and J gene segments were assigned by aligning CDR3 sequences to IMGT reference sequences. For a sequence to be retained, a match of at least six nucleotides was required to both a V gene segment and a J gene segment. Rearrangements were classified as productive when the CDR3 lacked stop codons and remained in frame with V and J, and all other rearrangements were classified as non-productive. Following IMGT convention, CDR3 was defined as the stretch from the second conserved V-encoded cysteine to the conserved J-encoded phenylalanine. In an earlier analysis of more than 550 of the donors, sequences lacking an unambiguous match to a single V gene segment were excluded. An earlier analysis of several hundred of the donors called V segments functional above 56.7% productive rearrangements and segregating when the between-donor standard deviation exceeded 5%. A statistical classification framework was developed to diagnose cytomegalovirus status using the catalog of TCR beta chain sequences. In a later analysis, V and J genes were assigned by comparing TCR nucleotide sequences against IMGT/GENE-DB human TR gene sequences. In a later analysis, CDR3 sequences and most-parsimonious VDJ recombination scenarios were assigned using the TCRdist pipeline. A later analysis defined each TCR beta chain by its CDR3 amino acid sequence plus V-gene family, and excluded reads lacking a unique V-gene family. In a later analysis, 450 to 600 highly shared, low-generation-probability nucleotide sequences were removed to address suspected cross-contamination and a sequencing artifact. In a later analysis, a clonal expansion index was calculated for each public chain from normalized within-repertoire ranks of inferred template counts. In a later analysis, generation probabilities were computed with a VDJ recombination model fitted to out-of-frame rearrangements, and the resulting probabilities were checked against IGoR. In a later analysis, hypergeometric tests were used to score TCR-TCR, TCR-HLA and TCR-CMV co-occurrence, with a repertoire-size bias correction applied to TCR pairs. False discovery rates were estimated in a later analysis by permuting HLA or CMV assignments 20 times. In a later analysis, co-occurring TCRs were grouped using DBSCAN, and TCRdist sequence similarity was added for clustering within HLA-allele-positive subsets. Repertoires with fewer than 30,000 or more than 120,000 public chains were left out of co-occurrence clustering, as were a handful of repertoires with anomalous nucleotide sharing. Held by TCRdb, this immuneACCESS table contains in-frame sequences only and omits some clones. Under half of the omission traces to an unresolved V gene where checked; the cause of the rest is unknown. That table furnishes V, J and clone size, whereas the DNA furnished D and trimming. The table for this sample lists under 130,000 clones; 75% to 85% of them were counted only once. Jointly, the top ten make up under 13% of the sample.

The CDR3, from cysteine to phenylalanine, totals 15 residues. The entry retains the CDR3 DNA only, 45 bases that are in frame from base 1. The germline V gene sets CDR1 to LGHNA and CDR2 to YNFKEQ. V drops 4 bases and J drops 7 bases, leaving 16 bases in between. The cohort was made up of 500 to 800 healthy bone marrow donors. At the time of sampling, every cohort member was nominally healthy, though immune exposures that went unrecorded were likely present. The donor tested CMV seropositive and was one of the 289 seropositive cohort members. A peripheral blood sample was provided by each donor, and peripheral blood mononuclear cells were used for TCR beta sequencing. Genomic DNA was extracted from the blood cell samples with the Qiagen DNeasy Blood Extraction Kit. In regard to this clone: Which antigen it targets is not known. One base away there is no much larger clone; base qualities are not given.

Recombination joined TRBV4-2 with TRBJ2-2; no D gene is confidently identified. The sample taken for sequencing was PBMCs. This TCR came from a woman younger than 30 in good health and CMV-seropositive. The nucleotides are TGTGCCAGCAGCCTGCTGGTACAGATCGGCGGGGAGCTGTTTTTT. The resulting protein is CASSLLVQIGGELFF.